The rows below give T cell receptor beta chains drawn from one sample of a study of T cell changes during pregnancy in multiple sclerosis. The data were produced by immunoSEQ multiplex PCR, yet TCRdb's version contains in-frame clones alone and is incomplete. This sample has over 45,000 clones, with around 85% found just once. The sequencing used CD4+ T cells from peripheral blood mononuclear cells, collected in the third trimester of pregnancy. The receptors originated from a female donor with multiple sclerosis, enrolled in a pregnancy study. CDR3s leave out the opening cysteine and the closing phenylalanine or tryptophan.

v_call,j_call,cdr3_aa
TRBV7-2,TRBJ1-5,ASSSSLAGATYSNQPQH
TRBV28,TRBJ1-2,ASSVPQGVRRSGYT
TRBV5-1,TRBJ2-7,ASSFTSGATYEQY
TRBV29-1,TRBJ1-1,SVVPLMNTEAF
TRBV19,TRBJ2-7,ASKEKGQGYEQY
TRBV10-3,TRBJ2-7,AISAGEYEQY
TRBV5-8,TRBJ1-1,ASSLIRNTEAF
TRBV19,TRBJ2-7,ASRPTGGSYEQY
TRBV4-2,TRBJ2-1,ASSQDRGNRGLYNEQF
TRBV5-4,TRBJ2-1,ASSLAELYNEQF
TRBV15,TRBJ1-4,ATSRDRAGTEKLF
TRBV18,TRBJ1-1,ASSPWDRVGTEAF
TRBV2,TRBJ2-2,ASRQGRNTGELF
TRBV7-9,TRBJ1-2,ASSLGVAGEYGYT
TRBV19,TRBJ2-6,ASTSTSPSGANVLT
TRBV30,TRBJ1-4,AWSMGGYGDKKLF
TRBV28,TRBJ1-6,ASSPRDRVSSPLH
TRBV2,TRBJ2-7,ASSERRGSYEQY
TRBV5-1,TRBJ1-4,ASSSGTGGGEKLF
TRBV19,TRBJ1-6,ASSHGWTPHSPLH
TRBV7-9,TRBJ1-1,ASSSQGTVNTEAF
TRBV7-9,TRBJ2-6,AGDTGQGRSGANVLT
TRBV27,TRBJ2-7,ASSSQVDTLEQY
TRBV6-1,TRBJ2-7,ASRVTGPYEQY
TRBV7-3,TRBJ2-3,ASRPSGGDHSTDTQY
TRBV6-1,TRBJ1-5,ASSGQGGSSQH
TRBV7-8,TRBJ1-5,ASSLGQGGQPQH
TRBV4-3,TRBJ2-1,ASSQDRRGAWDEQF
TRBV7-6,TRBJ1-5,ASSLTRGDRLDQPQH
TRBV7-9,TRBJ1-2,ASSFDRVYGYT
TRBV10-2,TRBJ1-5,ASTPSGGQGRPQH
TRBV18,TRBJ1-2,ASSPPSTVNYGYT
TRBV19,TRBJ1-5,ASNDPTGSDSNQPQH
TRBV5-5,TRBJ1-4,ASSSLGAGKLF
TRBV30,TRBJ2-7,AWSVPPRLARTYEQY
TRBV14,TRBJ1-3,ASSHIVEGLRNTIY
TRBV11-2,TRBJ1-1,ASSTQRGTEAF
TRBV5-4,TRBJ2-3,ASSLWTASSTDTQY
TRBV6-5,TRBJ1-1,ASSQNMNTEAF
TRBV11-2,TRBJ2-1,ASSDRGQGDRPDEQF
TRBV14,TRBJ2-1,ASSPPHSKSSYNEQF
TRBV6-6,TRBJ2-6,ASRVTGGGGANVLT
TRBV7-8,TRBJ1-5,ASSLNLGGQGNQPQH
TRBV5-1,TRBJ1-5,ASSWQVSNQPQH
TRBV7-2,TRBJ2-2,ASSRDSGELF
TRBV2,TRBJ2-1,ASSVGTSYNEQF
TRBV18,TRBJ1-1,ASSPLQGHEAF